The rows below give T cell receptor beta chains drawn from one sample of a study of cytomegalovirus exposure and HLA in healthy donors. Measured with immunoSEQ multiplex PCR; TCRdb has only the in-frame clones, and not every one. The table records about 180,000 clones, 70% to 85% of them present only once. The sequenced sample consisted of PBMCs. These receptor sequences come from a woman between 35 and 50 years old in good health and CMV-seronegative. Both conserved end residues are part of each CDR3. A D gene is named only where the DNA matches it firmly. Not all rows give a size; the values are once, few, many and, for expanded clones, a class.

NA	13	TRBV9	NA	TRBJ2-5	CASSDDAGETQYF	TGTGCCAGCAGCGACGACGCGGGGGAGACCCAGTACTTC
many	17	TRBV28	NA	TRBJ1-2	CASSLSRTTASWYGYTF	TGTGCCAGCAGTTTATCCCGGACGACAGCCTCTTGGTATGGCTACACCTTC
NA	13	TRBV5-4	TRBD1	TRBJ1-2	CASSSDRDYGYTF	TGTGCCAGCAGCTCGGACAGGGACTATGGCTACACCTTC
few	16	TRBV6-1	TRBD2	TRBJ2-1	CASSVSSGVSYNEQFF	TGTGCCAGCAGTGTATCCAGCGGGGTATCCTACAATGAGCAGTTCTTC
NA	17	TRBV19	TRBD1	TRBJ1-2	CASSIVRRRTGVDGYTF	TGTGCCAGTAGTATAGTACGTAGGAGGACAGGGGTCGATGGCTACACCTTC
NA	15	TRBV11-2	NA	TRBJ1-2	CASSFLLAGASGYTF	TGTGCCAGCAGCTTCCTACTCGCAGGGGCCTCTGGCTACACCTTC
NA	12	TRBV25-1	NA	TRBJ2-2	CASRVTPGELFF	TGTGCCAGCAGGGTCACACCCGGGGAGCTGTTTTTT
NA	13	TRBV6-6	NA	TRBJ1-2	CASSEDSNYGYTF	TGTGCCAGCAGCGAGGACAGTAACTATGGCTACACCTTC
once	14	TRBV28	TRBD1	TRBJ2-7	CASSRTGTGYEQYF	TGTGCCAGCAGTCGGACCGGGACAGGGTACGAGCAGTACTTC
NA	13	TRBV5-6	NA	TRBJ2-3	CASSRPGTDTQYF	TGTGCCAGCAGCAGACCGGGGACAGATACGCAGTATTTT
NA	16	TRBV7-9	TRBD2	TRBJ2-1	CSSSSSAGGSYNEQFF	TGTTCCAGCAGCTCCTCTGCGGGAGGTTCCTACAATGAGCAGTTCTTC
NA	14	TRBV7-9	NA	TRBJ1-4	CASSFIGRNEKLFF	TGTGCCAGCAGCTTTATAGGGAGGAATGAAAAACTGTTTTTT
NA	15	TRBV5-1	NA	TRBJ2-7	CASSQGTLTSYEQYF	TGCGCCAGCAGCCAAGGGACACTCACCTCCTACGAGCAGTACTTC
NA	11	TRBV30	NA	TRBJ1-1	CALGRGGEAFF	TGTGCCCTGGGGAGGGGGGGTGAAGCTTTCTTT
once	16	TRBV5-1	TRBD2	TRBJ2-3	CASSPGLAGGLGTQYF	TGCGCCAGCAGCCCGGGACTAGCGGGGGGGCTTGGTACGCAGTATTTT
few	14	TRBV10-3	NA	TRBJ2-7	CAISPPGRGYEQYF	TGTGCCATCAGTCCCCCGGGTAGGGGCTACGAGCAGTACTTC
NA	12	TRBV7-9	NA	TRBJ2-1	CASSLGEGAKFF	TGTGCCAGCAGCTTAGGAGAAGGGGCCAAGTTCTTC
NA	13	TRBV2	TRBD1	TRBJ1-2	CASSYRGTGGYTF	TGTGCCAGCAGCTACAGGGGGACGGGTGGCTACACCTTC
few	13	TRBV18	NA	TRBJ2-5	CASSRHPQETQYF	TGTGCCAGCTCTCGACACCCCCAAGAGACCCAGTACTTC